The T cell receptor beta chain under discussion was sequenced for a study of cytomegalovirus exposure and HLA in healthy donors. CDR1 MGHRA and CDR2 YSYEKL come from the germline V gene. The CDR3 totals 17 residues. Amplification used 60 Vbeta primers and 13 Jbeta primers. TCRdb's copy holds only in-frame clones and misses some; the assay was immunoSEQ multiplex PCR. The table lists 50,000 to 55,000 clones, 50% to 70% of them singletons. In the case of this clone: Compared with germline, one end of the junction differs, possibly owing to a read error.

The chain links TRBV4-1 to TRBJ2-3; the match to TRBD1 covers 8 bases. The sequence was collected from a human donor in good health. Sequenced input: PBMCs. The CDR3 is CASSKDPGTGGSDTQYF. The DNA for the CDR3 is TGCGCCAGCAGCAAAGACCCGGGGACAGGAGGTTCAGATACGCAGTATTTT.